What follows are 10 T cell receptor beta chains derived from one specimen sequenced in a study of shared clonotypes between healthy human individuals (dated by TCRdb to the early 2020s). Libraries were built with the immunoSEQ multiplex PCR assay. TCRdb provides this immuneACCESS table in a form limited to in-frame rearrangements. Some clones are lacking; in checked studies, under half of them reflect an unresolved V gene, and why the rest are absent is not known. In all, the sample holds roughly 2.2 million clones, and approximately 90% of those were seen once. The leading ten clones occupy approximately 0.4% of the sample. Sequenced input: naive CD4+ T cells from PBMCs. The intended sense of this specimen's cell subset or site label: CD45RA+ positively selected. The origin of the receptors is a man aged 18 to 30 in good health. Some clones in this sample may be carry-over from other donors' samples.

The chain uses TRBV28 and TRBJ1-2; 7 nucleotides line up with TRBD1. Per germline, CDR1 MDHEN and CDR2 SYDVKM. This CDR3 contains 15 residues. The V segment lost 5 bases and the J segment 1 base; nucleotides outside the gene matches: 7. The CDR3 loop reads CASSPGTAYNYGYTF. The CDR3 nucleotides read TGTGCCAGCAGTCCCGGGACAGCTTATAACTATGGCTACACCTTC.

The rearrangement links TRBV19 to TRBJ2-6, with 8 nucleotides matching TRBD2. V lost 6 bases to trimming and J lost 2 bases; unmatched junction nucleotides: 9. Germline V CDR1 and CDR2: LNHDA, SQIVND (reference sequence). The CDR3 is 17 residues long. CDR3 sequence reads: CASSTTDGRAGANVLTF. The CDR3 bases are TGTGCCAGTAGCACAACGGACGGGAGGGCTGGGGCCAACGTCCTGACTTTC.

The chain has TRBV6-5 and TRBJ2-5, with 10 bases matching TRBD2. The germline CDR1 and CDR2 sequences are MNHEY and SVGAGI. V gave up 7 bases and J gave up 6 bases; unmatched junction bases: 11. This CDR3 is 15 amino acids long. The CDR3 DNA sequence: TGTGCCAGCACCTCCGGCGCTAGCGGGAGTAAGACCCAGTACTTC. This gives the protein CASTSGASGSKTQYF.

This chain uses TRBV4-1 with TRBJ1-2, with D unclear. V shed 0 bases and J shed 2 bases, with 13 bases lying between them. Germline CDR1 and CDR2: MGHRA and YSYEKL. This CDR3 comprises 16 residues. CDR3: CASSQDDPKGNYGYTF. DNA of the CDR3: TGCGCCAGCAGCCAAGATGACCCAAAGGGAAACTATGGCTACACCTTC.

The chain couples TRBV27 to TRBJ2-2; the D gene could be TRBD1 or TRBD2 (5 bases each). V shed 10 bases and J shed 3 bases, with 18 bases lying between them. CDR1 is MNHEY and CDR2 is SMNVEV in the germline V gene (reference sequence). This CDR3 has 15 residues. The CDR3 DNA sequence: TGTGCCACCCACGAAAGAGGGGCACACACCGGGGAGCTGTTTTTT. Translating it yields CATHERGAHTGELFF.

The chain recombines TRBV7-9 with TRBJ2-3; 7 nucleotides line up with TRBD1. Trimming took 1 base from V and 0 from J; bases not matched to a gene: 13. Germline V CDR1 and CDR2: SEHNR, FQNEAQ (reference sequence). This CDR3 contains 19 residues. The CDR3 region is CASSLVTGFPRRSTDTQYF. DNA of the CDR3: TGTGCCAGCAGCTTAGTGACAGGGTTCCCTCGACGTAGCACAGATACGCAGTATTTT.

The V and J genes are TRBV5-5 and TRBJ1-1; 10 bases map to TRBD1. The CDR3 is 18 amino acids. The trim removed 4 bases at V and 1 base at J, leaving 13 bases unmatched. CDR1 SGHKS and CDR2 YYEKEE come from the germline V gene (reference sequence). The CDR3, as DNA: TGTGCCAGCAGCCCGACCGGGACAGGGGTTTGGGAGAACACTGAAGCTTTCTTT. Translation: CASSPTGTGVWENTEAFF. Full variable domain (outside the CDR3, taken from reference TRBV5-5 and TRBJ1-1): DAGVTQSPTHLIKTRGQQVTLRCSPISGHKSVSWYQQVLGQGPQFIFQYYEKEERGRGNFPDRFSARQFPNYSSELNVNALLLGDSALYLCASSPTGTGVWENTEAFFGQGTRLTVV.

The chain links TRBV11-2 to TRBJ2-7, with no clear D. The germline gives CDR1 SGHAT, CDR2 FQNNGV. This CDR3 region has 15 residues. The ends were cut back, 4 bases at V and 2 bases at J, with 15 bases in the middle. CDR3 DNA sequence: TGTGCCAGCAGCTGGTCTGACGGGCCGGCCTACGAGCAGTACTTC. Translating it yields CASSWSDGPAYEQYF. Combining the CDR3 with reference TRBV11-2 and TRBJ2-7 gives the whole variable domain EAGVAQSPRYKIIEKRQSVAFWCNPISGHATLYWYQQILGQGPKLLIQFQNNGVVDDSQLPKDRFSAERLKGVDSTLKIQPAKLEDSAVYLCASSWSDGPAYEQYFGPGTRLTVT.

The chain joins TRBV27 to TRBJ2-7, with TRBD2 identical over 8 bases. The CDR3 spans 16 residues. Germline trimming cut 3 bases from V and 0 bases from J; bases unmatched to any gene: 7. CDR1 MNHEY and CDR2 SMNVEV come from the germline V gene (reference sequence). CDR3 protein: CASSLRAGVGSYEQYF. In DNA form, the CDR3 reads TGTGCCAGCAGTTTGCGAGCGGGAGTGGGCTCCTACGAGCAGTACTTC.

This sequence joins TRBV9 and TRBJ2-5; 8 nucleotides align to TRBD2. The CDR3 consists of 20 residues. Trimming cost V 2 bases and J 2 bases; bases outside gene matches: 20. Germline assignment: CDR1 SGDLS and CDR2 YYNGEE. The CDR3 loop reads CASSVHPGGRLTNEQETQYF. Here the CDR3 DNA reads TGTGCCAGCAGCGTCCACCCGGGCGGGAGGCTAACCAATGAACAAGAGACCCAGTACTTC. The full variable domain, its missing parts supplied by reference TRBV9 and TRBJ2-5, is DSGVTQTPKHLITATGQRVTLRCSPRSGDLSVYWYQQSLDQGLQFLIQYYNGEERAKGNILERFSAQQFPDLHSELNLSSLELGDSALYFCASSVHPGGRLTNEQETQYFGPGTRLLVL.